This T cell receptor (beta chain) was sequenced during a study of T cells in pancreatic ductal adenocarcinoma. Note on this clone: Its antigen is not identified.

Findings of the study overall: Blood had more productive templates and about 8-fold more unique clonotypes than tumor. Tumor and blood clonality did not differ significantly, about 0.11 versus 0.066. The resected pancreatic cancer cohort was biased toward the minority with early-stage disease. Comparisons of tumor and blood clonality may show falsely lower tumor diversity.

Trimming removed 3 bases from V and 4 bases from J, with 23 bases in between. Germline CDR1 reads SGHTS; CDR2 reads YDEGEE. The CDR3 is 18 residues long. Selected pancreatic ductal adenocarcinoma patients had undergone surgery without neoadjuvant therapy. The method was immunoSEQ multiplex PCR; TCRdb's version includes in-frame clones alone and lacks a portion of them. The table has around 31,000 clones, around nine tenths seen once. Sequencing input: PBMCs. The V gene is TRBV5-8, the J gene TRBJ2-1; unclear D gene. The TCR comes from a human donor with pancreatic ductal adenocarcinoma. The CDR3 coding sequence is TGTGCCAGCAGCTCGGCCCCCGACATCTACTTATCTTACAATGAGCAGTTCTTC. It yields the protein CASSSAPDIYLSYNEQFF.